These T cell receptor beta chains were read from a single sample in a study of shared clonotypes between healthy human individuals. The protocol was immunoSEQ multiplex PCR, while the TCRdb copy is restricted to in-frame clones and leaves out a portion. The sample has fewer than 400,000 clones; around two thirds are singletons. The sequencing sample was made of memory CD4+ T cells sorted from blood. Source of these receptors: a man younger than 40 in good health. The CDR3 runs from the conserved cysteine through the conserved F or W. D genes are given only for firm matches. Size is omitted from some rows. Given values are once, few, many or a class for expanded clones.

TGTGCTAGTGGTTATCCGACAGATCAGCCCCAGCATTTT	CASGYPTDQPQHF	TRBV12-5	TRBJ1-5	NA	NA
TGTGCCAGCAGCTTAGGGGGTCACTACGAGCAGTACTTC	CASSLGGHYEQYF	TRBV7-3	TRBJ2-7	NA	NA
TGTGCCAGCAGCCAGGGTGTAGGTGACACGGATACGCAGTATTTT	CASSQGVGDTDTQYF	TRBV7-9	TRBJ2-3	NA	NA
TGTGCCAGCAGCTCGGATCCAGGGAAAGTGGGTTTTAACTATGGCTACACCTTC	CASSSDPGKVGFNYGYTF	TRBV7-9	TRBJ1-2	NA	NA
TGTGCCAGTAGTCTATACCCAATCGACAAGAACTATGGCTACACCTTC	CASSLYPIDKNYGYTF	TRBV19	TRBJ1-2	NA	NA
TGCGCCAGCAGTGGGGACTTCGACAGGGATGAGCAGTTCTTC	CASSGDFDRDEQFF	TRBV10-1	TRBJ2-1	NA	NA
TGTGCCAGCAGTTTACTGGCCATAGGAGAGCAGTTCTTC	CASSLLAIGEQFF	TRBV28	TRBJ2-1	NA	NA
TGTGCCGCCGGTCTCGAAGGGGATTTT	CAAGLEGDF	TRBV19	TRBJ1-5	NA	NA
TGTGCCATCGGGACTAGCGGGAGGGCCCTTAATACCGGGGAGCTGTTTTTT	CAIGTSGRALNTGELFF	TRBV10-3	TRBJ2-2	TRBD2	NA
TGTGCCAGCAGCTTGGTAGGTCGCGGGGGACAAGAGACCCAGTACTTC	CASSLVGRGGQETQYF	TRBV5-4	TRBJ2-5	TRBD2	NA
TGTGCCAGCAGCCCCCAGGGGACAGCAAATAATGAAAAACTGTTTTTT	CASSPQGTANNEKLFF	TRBV7-2	TRBJ1-4	TRBD1	NA
TGTGCCAGCAGCCCCCGGACCTCTGGAAACACCATATATTTT	CASSPRTSGNTIYF	TRBV5-5	TRBJ1-3	NA	NA
TGTGCCAGCAAGGTTGATATGGGCTACAATGAGCAGTTCTTC	CASKVDMGYNEQFF	TRBV28	TRBJ2-1	NA	NA
TGTGCCAGTAGGAAAACTAGCGGGAGGACAACCGGGGAGCTGTTTTTT	CASRKTSGRTTGELFF	TRBV19	TRBJ2-2	TRBD2	NA
TGTGCCAGCAGCTTGGTCAGGGTGAGCACCGGGGAGCTGTTTTTT	CASSLVRVSTGELFF	TRBV5-8	TRBJ2-2	NA	NA
TGTGCCAGCAGCTTCCAACCAACAACTAATGAAAAACTGTTTTTT	CASSFQPTTNEKLFF	TRBV5-6	TRBJ1-4	NA	NA
TGTGCCAGCAGCTTAAGGTGGAAGGGCACTGAAGCTTTCTTT	CASSLRWKGTEAFF	TRBV11-2	TRBJ1-1	NA	NA
TGTGCCAGCAGTTTAGGGCTGCTCAGTCTCGAGCAGTACTTC	CASSLGLLSLEQYF	TRBV27	TRBJ2-7	NA	NA
TGTGCCAGGGAGCGAGGGCTATTTGCCTACGAGCAGTACTTC	CARERGLFAYEQYF	TRBV25-1	TRBJ2-7	NA	many
TGTGCCAGTAGTAAAGGGGGCAGGGTCGGTCAGCCCCAGCATTTT	CASSKGGRVGQPQHF	TRBV27	TRBJ1-5	TRBD1	NA
TGTGCCAGCACGGGGGCTCGTGGAAACTACGAGCAGTACTTC	CASTGARGNYEQYF	TRBV27	TRBJ2-7	NA	NA
TGCGCCAGCAGCCGGGGGACAACAAACACCGGGGAGCTGTTTTTT	CASSRGTTNTGELFF	TRBV4-1	TRBJ2-2	NA	once
TGTGCCAGCAGCCCCCGCCCACACAGGGGGGGCTACACCTTC	CASSPRPHRGGYTF	TRBV11-2	TRBJ1-2	TRBD1	NA
TGCAGCGTCGCATCCGGGCCCAGTTCCTCTAGGCAGTACTTC	CSVASGPSSSRQYF	TRBV29-1	TRBJ2-7	NA	NA
TGTGCCAGCAGCCCGGGACTGCTGGGCGAAGCAGATACGCAGTATTTT	CASSPGLLGEADTQYF	TRBV7-9	TRBJ2-3	NA	NA
TGTGCCAGCAGCATCCTTATGAGCAGTTCGCAGCCCCAGCATTTT	CASSILMSSSQPQHF	TRBV5-5	TRBJ1-5	NA	NA
TGTGCCAGCAGTGACGGTAACAGGGCGGGCAATCAGCCCCAGCATTTT	CASSDGNRAGNQPQHF	TRBV2	TRBJ1-5	NA	NA
TGTGCCAGCAGCTTAAGGCGGAGCTCCTACAATGAGCAGTTCTTC	CASSLRRSSYNEQFF	TRBV11-2	TRBJ2-1	NA	NA
TGTGCCAGCAGTTTGAGGGGGGAGCAGTACTTC	CASSLRGEQYF	TRBV27	TRBJ2-7	NA	once
TGTGCCAGCAGCCCAGGTCCGGCGAGTACGCAGTATTTT	CASSPGPASTQYF	TRBV7-7	TRBJ2-3	NA	NA
TGTGCCAGCAGACCCTCGAACTATGGCTACACCTTC	CASRPSNYGYTF	TRBV28	TRBJ1-2	NA	NA
TGTGCCAGCAGCTTAGTACTAGCGGGGTTCACCGGGGAGCTGTTTTTT	CASSLVLAGFTGELFF	TRBV11-3	TRBJ2-2	TRBD2	NA
TGCGCCAGCAGCCCACAGGGTGCTGGCTACACCTTC	CASSPQGAGYTF	TRBV5-1	TRBJ1-2	NA	many
TGTGCCAGCAGTTTAGCGGACCTTCGGGGAGGGAATGAGCAGTTCTTC	CASSLADLRGGNEQFF	TRBV28	TRBJ2-1	TRBD2	NA
TGTGCCAGCAGCTTAGCATTCAGTTGGGGCAATCAGCCCCAGCATTTT	CASSLAFSWGNQPQHF	TRBV7-2	TRBJ1-5	NA	NA
TGCAGCGGACGGAGGGCCACTGACAATGAGCAGTTCTTC	CSGRRATDNEQFF	TRBV29-1	TRBJ2-1	NA	NA
TGTGCCAGCAGTGCGGAGCTTCACTATGGCTACACCTTC	CASSAELHYGYTF	TRBV6-1	TRBJ1-2	NA	NA
TGTGCCACCAGCAGAGGACGGACGAACACCGGGGAGCTGTTTTTT	CATSRGRTNTGELFF	TRBV15	TRBJ2-2	NA	NA
TGTGCCAGCAGCTTCATGGAAAGAGGGACCCAGTACTTC	CASSFMERGTQYF	TRBV5-6	TRBJ2-5	NA	NA
TGCGCCAGCAGCTTGAAAGGGAATGAGCAGTTCTTC	CASSLKGNEQFF	TRBV5-1	TRBJ2-1	NA	NA
TGTGCCAGTAGTATGACTAGCGGATACCAAGAGACCCAGTACTTC	CASSMTSGYQETQYF	TRBV19	TRBJ2-5	TRBD2	once
TGCGCCAGCAGTGAAGGTGGGAGCATCTCCGATGAGCAGTTCTTC	CASSEGGSISDEQFF	TRBV10-1	TRBJ2-1	NA	NA
TGTGCCAGTAGTATAAACAGGGGGGAAGAGACCCAGTACTTC	CASSINRGEETQYF	TRBV19	TRBJ2-5	TRBD1	few
TGTGCCAGCAGGGGGGACAGGGGAAGGCAAGAGACCCAGTACTTC	CASRGDRGRQETQYF	TRBV2	TRBJ2-5	TRBD1	NA
TGTGCCAGCAGCGAGACTAGCGGAAACTCTGGGGCCAACGTCCTGACTTTC	CASSETSGNSGANVLTF	TRBV2	TRBJ2-6	TRBD2	NA
TGTGCCAGTAGTACGAGCTGGGGGACAGATACGCAGTATTTT	CASSTSWGTDTQYF	TRBV19	TRBJ2-3	NA	few
TGTGCCAGCAGCCAAGTCATTGGGCTGGGCACTGAAGCTTTCTTT	CASSQVIGLGTEAFF	TRBV14	TRBJ1-1	NA	NA
TGTGCCAGCAGCTCCAGAGGGGGCTACGAGCAGTACTTC	CASSSRGGYEQYF	TRBV5-4	TRBJ2-7	NA	NA
TGTGCCAGCAGTGAATTTCGGGACCCCTGGGAGACCCAGTACTTC	CASSEFRDPWETQYF	TRBV25-1	TRBJ2-5	NA	NA
TGTGCCAGCAGTGTAGGTGGGGATGGCTACACCTTC	CASSVGGDGYTF	TRBV25-1	TRBJ1-2	NA	NA
TGTGCCAGCAGCCGCCAAACCGGGGACATGGAGCAGTACTTC	CASSRQTGDMEQYF	TRBV11-2	TRBJ2-7	NA	NA
TGTGCCAGCAGCTCTTCCTCCTACAATGAGCAGTTCTTC	CASSSSSYNEQFF	TRBV7-8	TRBJ2-1	NA	NA
TGTGCCAGCACAGTGGGACTCCGCACAGATACGCAGTATTTT	CASTVGLRTDTQYF	TRBV6-6	TRBJ2-3	NA	NA
TGTGCCGGATCGACACAAACGTCCTACAATGAGCAGTTCTTC	CAGSTQTSYNEQFF	TRBV6-1	TRBJ2-1	NA	NA
TGTGCCAGTAGTGTCGCCGCAATTGGGGCAGATACGCAGTATTTT	CASSVAAIGADTQYF	TRBV19	TRBJ2-3	NA	NA
TGCAGTGCTAGAGCCCGTGACGAGCAGTACTTC	CSARARDEQYF	TRBV20-1	TRBJ2-7	NA	NA
TGCGCCAGCAGCGCCGGTGGTACTAGCGGATCCTACGAGCAGTACTTC	CASSAGGTSGSYEQYF	TRBV5-1	TRBJ2-7	TRBD2	NA
TGTGCCAGCAATGGGTACTCTGGGGCCAACGTCCTGACTTTC	CASNGYSGANVLTF	TRBV9	TRBJ2-6	NA	NA
TGTGCCAGCAGCTCGGGACTAGCGGGAGGGAATGAGCAGTTCTTC	CASSSGLAGGNEQFF	TRBV7-2	TRBJ2-1	TRBD2	NA
TGTGCCAGCTCACTCTCCCGACAGGGTAGGGGCTACGAGCAGTACTTC	CASSLSRQGRGYEQYF	TRBV18	TRBJ2-7	TRBD1	NA